This TCR beta chain was identified in a study of spatial heterogeneity in lung cancer. On the study more broadly: Sequencing consistently turned up more beta-chain sequences than alpha-chain sequences. Every unique TCR and UMI combination, on average, appeared more than ten times in raw reads.

The table lists this clonotype with many counts. Time point in this sample: sample taken at primary tumor resection. Whole RNA was taken from tumor, nontumor lung or frozen PBMC; it was then sequenced unsorted. Untreated early-stage non-small cell lung cancer patients, over 55 in total, were the donors. This CDR3 spans 12 amino acids. The germline gives CDR1 SGHTA, CDR2 FQGTGA. Trimming removed 6 bases at V and 5 bases at J, with 7 bases between. From the 5' RACE reads, TCRdb called clonotypes with MiXCR, one entry per CDR3 protein. This table has around 10,000 distinct CDR3 sequences, about 3.7% appearing once.

This TCR derives from a male donor with early-stage non-small cell lung cancer. The source was normal lung tissue next to the tumor, collected at surgery. V is TRBV7-3 and J is TRBJ2-2; the D is unclear. CDR3: CASRVGTGELFF. DNA of the CDR3: TGTGCCAGCAGGGTAGGGACCGGGGAGCTGTTTTTT.